The source of this TCR beta chain is a study of cytomegalovirus exposure and HLA in healthy donors. Here immunoSEQ multiplex PCR was the method, and the copy in TCRdb shows in-frame clones only, minus some. The sample includes about 160,000 clones, under 90% seen only once; the top ten take around a tenth. With regard to this clone: Its antigen is still unknown.

In germline, CDR1 is SGHDT, CDR2 YYEEEE. The CDR3 length is 13 residues. With 7 bases removed from V and 3 bases from J, the gap between germline ends came to 8 bases. The donors were members of the validation cohort, which comprised 90 to 150 subjects and was separate from the first cohort of roughly 700 subjects. Findings and caveats of the study: Associated with cytomegalovirus, according to the listing, were 150 to 200 TCR beta chains. According to reports, the classifier identified cytomegalovirus status with high specificity and sensitivity. Confirmation in vitro established that a few CMV-associated chains were specific for CMV antigens.

This chain joins TRBV5-6 and TRBJ2-6; possibly TRBD1 for D (5 bases). The source is a woman in her late teens or twenties in good health and CMV-seropositive. The sample was PBMCs. This chain's CDR3 is CASLGLGANVLTF. The CDR3, as DNA: TGTGCCAGCCTGGGGCTTGGGGCCAACGTCCTGACTTTC.